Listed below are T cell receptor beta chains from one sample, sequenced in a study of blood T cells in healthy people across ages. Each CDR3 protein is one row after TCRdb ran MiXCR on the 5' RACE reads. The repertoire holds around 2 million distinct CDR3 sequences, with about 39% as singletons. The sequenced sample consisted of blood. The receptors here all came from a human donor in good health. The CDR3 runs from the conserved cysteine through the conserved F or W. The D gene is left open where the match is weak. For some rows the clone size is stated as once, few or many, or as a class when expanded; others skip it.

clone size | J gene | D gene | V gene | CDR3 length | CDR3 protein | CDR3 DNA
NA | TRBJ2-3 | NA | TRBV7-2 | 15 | CASSLNSGSGETQYF | TGTGCCAGCAGTCTTAACTCGGGGTCTGGAGAGACGCAGTATTTT
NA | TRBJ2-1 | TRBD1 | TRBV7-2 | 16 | CASSLGKQGGAETQFF | TGTGCCAGCAGCTTAGGAAAACAAGGGGGCGCGGAGACCCAGTTCTTC
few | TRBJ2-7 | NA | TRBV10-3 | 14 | CAISDGGTFDEQYF | TGTGCCATCAGTGATGGGGGTACCTTTGACGAGCAGTACTTC
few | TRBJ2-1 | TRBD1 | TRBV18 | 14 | CASSRTDRAYEQFF | TGTGCCAGCTCACGAACGGACAGGGCCTATGAGCAGTTCTTC
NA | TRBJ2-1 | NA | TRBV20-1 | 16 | CSAEKGPGAGDNEQFF | TGCAGTGCTGAGAAGGGACCGGGGGCGGGGGACAATGAGCAGTTCTTC
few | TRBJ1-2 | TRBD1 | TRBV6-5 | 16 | CASSSPSTGDAYGYTF | TGTGCCAGCAGTTCACCCTCTACAGGGGATGCCTATGGCTACACCTTC
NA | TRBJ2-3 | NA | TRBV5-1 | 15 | CASSRGPYSGDTQYF | TGCGCCAGCAGCCGCGGACCCTATAGCGGAGATACGCAGTATTTT
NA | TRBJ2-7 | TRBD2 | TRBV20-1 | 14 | CSGTGTSGTYEQYF | TGCAGTGGGACTGGGACTAGCGGGACCTACGAGCAGTACTTC
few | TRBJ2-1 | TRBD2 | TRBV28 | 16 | CASFLAGGSGQYEQFF | TGTGCCAGCTTTCTAGCGGGGGGGTCAGGGCAATATGAGCAGTTCTTC
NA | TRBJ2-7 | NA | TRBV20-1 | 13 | CSAETGRTYEQYF | TGCAGTGCCGAGACAGGGAGGACCTACGAGCAGTACTTC
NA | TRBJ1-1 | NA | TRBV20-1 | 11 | CSARPSLRAFF | TGCAGTGCTAGACCCTCACTTAGGGCTTTCTTT
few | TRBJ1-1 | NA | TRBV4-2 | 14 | CASSQGTGWTEAFF | TGTGCCAGCAGCCAAGGGACGGGTTGGACTGAAGCTTTCTTT
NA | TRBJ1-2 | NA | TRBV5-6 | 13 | CASSFIPNYGYTF | TGTGCCAGCAGCTTTATTCCTAACTATGGCTACACCTTC
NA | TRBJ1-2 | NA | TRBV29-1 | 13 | CSVPDSYNYGYTF | TGCAGCGTTCCCGACAGTTATAACTATGGCTACACCTTC
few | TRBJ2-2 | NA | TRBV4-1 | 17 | CASSQLPSQGITGELFF | TGCGCCAGCAGCCAATTGCCCTCACAGGGAATCACCGGGGAGCTGTTTTTT
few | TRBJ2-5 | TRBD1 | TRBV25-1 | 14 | CASRITGGGETQYF | TGTGCCAGCAGGATAACAGGGGGTGGTGAGACCCAGTACTTC
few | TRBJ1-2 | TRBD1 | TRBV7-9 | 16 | CASSFSELGQGNGYTF | TGTGCCAGCAGCTTCTCAGAGCTGGGACAGGGCAATGGCTACACCTTC
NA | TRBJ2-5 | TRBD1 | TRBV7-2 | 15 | CASSLEGQLQETQYF | TGTGCCAGCAGCTTAGAGGGACAGCTACAAGAGACCCAGTACTTC
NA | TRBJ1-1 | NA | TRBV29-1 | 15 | CSVVFIGTLNTEAFF | TGCAGCGTAGTCTTCATCGGGACGTTGAACACTGAAGCTTTCTTT
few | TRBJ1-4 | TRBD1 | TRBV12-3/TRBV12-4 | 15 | CASSSDRGPGEKLFF | TGTGCCAGCAGTTCCGACAGGGGGCCGGGTGAAAAACTGTTTTTT
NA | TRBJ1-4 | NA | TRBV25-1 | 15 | CASSEYRGRNEKLFF | TGTGCCAGCAGTGAATACCGGGGGCGCAATGAAAAACTGTTTTTT
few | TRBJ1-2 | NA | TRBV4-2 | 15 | CASSQETSANYGYTF | TGTGCCAGCAGCCAAGAGACCTCCGCTAACTATGGCTACACCTTC
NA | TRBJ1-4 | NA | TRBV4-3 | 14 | CASSQRENNEKLFF | TGCGCCAGCAGCCAAAGGGAAAATAATGAAAAACTGTTTTTT
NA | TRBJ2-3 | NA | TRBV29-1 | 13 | CSVEEGFGDTQYF | TGCAGCGTTGAAGAAGGATTTGGGGATACGCAGTATTTT
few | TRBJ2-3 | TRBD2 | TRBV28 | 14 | CASSPGGKTDTQYF | TGTGCCAGCAGCCCCGGGGGGAAAACAGATACGCAGTATTTT
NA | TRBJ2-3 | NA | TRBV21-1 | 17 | CASSKGPGESGTDTQYF | TGTGCCAGCAGCAAGGGTCCGGGGGAGTCAGGCACAGATACGCAGTATTTT
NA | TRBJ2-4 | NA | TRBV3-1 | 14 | CASSQTVRSYERYF | TGTGCCAGCAGCCAAACGGTCAGGAGCTACGAGCGGTACTTC
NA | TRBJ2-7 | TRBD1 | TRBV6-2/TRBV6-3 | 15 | CASSYSRTGVDEQYF | TGTGCCAGCAGTTACTCGAGGACAGGGGTAGACGAGCAGTACTTC
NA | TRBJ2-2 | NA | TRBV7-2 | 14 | CASSPGMGSRELFF | TGTGCCAGCAGCCCCGGGATGGGATCCCGGGAGCTGTTTTTT
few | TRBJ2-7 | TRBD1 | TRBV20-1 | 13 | CSALTRDSYEQYF | TGCAGTGCCCTAACCCGGGACAGCTACGAGCAGTACTTC
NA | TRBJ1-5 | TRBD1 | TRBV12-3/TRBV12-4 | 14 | CASSQQGVDQPQHF | TGTGCCAGCAGTCAACAGGGGGTGGATCAGCCCCAGCATTTT
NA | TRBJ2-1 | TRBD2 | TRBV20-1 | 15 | CSARDPAGGPNEQFF | TGCAGTGCTAGAGATCCAGCGGGGGGTCCAAATGAGCAGTTCTTC
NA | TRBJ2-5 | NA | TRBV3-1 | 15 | CASSPRGHRAETQYF | TGTGCCAGCAGCCCTAGGGGCCACAGGGCAGAGACCCAGTACTTC
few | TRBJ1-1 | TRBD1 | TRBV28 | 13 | CASSLGQDGRAFF | TGTGCCAGCAGTCTGGGACAGGATGGACGAGCTTTCTTT
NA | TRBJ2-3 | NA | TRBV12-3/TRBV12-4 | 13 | CASSIGLADTQYF | TGTGCCAGCAGCATAGGGTTAGCAGATACGCAGTATTTT
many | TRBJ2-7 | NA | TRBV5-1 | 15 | CASRLAAGSQVEQYF | TGCGCCAGCAGGTTGGCGGCCGGATCCCAGGTCGAGCAGTACTTC
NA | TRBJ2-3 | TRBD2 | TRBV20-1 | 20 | CSAPNARPSLHQRDTDTQYF | TGCAGTGCTCCCAACGCGAGACCTTCTCTACACCAGCGGGACACAGATACGCAGTATTTT
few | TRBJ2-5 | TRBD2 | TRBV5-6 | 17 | CASSLFLSGGEGETQYF | TGTGCCAGCAGCTTGTTTCTTAGCGGGGGTGAGGGAGAGACCCAGTACTTC
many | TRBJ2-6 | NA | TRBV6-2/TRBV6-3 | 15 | CASSRRRSGANVLTF | TGTGCCAGCAGTCGCAGACGCTCTGGGGCCAACGTCCTGACTTTC
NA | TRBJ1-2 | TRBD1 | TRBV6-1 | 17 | CASSLITGTGGEYGYTF | TGTGCCAGCAGCTTGATAACTGGGACAGGGGGCGAATATGGCTACACCTTC
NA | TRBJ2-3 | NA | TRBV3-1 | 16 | CAGSQELGVSTDTQYF | TGTGCCGGCAGCCAAGAACTAGGGGTTTCGACAGATACGCAGTATTTT
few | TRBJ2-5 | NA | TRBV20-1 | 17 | CSARVGRTGWGGETQYF | TGCAGTGCTAGAGTAGGGCGAACGGGGTGGGGCGGAGAGACCCAGTACTTC
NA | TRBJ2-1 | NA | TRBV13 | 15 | CASSPRDTKISEQFF | TGTGCCAGCAGCCCACGGGACACGAAGATTTCTGAGCAGTTCTTC
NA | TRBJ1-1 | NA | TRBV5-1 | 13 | CASSLEGFTEAFF | TGTGCCAGCAGTTTAGAAGGGTTCACTGAAGCTTTCTTT
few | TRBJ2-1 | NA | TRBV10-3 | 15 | CAISEVVRRSSEQFF | TGTGCCATCAGTGAAGTGGTTAGGAGGTCGAGTGAGCAGTTCTTC
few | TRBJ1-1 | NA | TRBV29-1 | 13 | CSVGGLGRTEAFF | TGCAGCGTGGGGGGTCTGGGGAGGACTGAAGCTTTCTTT
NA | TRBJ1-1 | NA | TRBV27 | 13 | CASSPPGPNGAFF | TGTGCCAGCAGTCCTCCGGGCCCGAATGGAGCTTTCTTT
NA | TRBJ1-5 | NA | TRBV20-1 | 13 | CSARGVRGQPQHF | TGCAGTGCTAGAGGGGTGCGCGGTCAGCCCCAGCATTTT
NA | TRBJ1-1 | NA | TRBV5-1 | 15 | CASSLETDTNTEAFF | TGCGCCAGCAGCTTGGAGACGGACACGAACACTGAAGCTTTCTTT
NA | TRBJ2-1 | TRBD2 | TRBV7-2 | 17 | CASSKGIQAGMDNEQFF | TGTGCCAGCAGCAAAGGGATCCAAGCGGGGATGGACAATGAGCAGTTCTTC
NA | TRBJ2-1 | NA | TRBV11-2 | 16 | CASSLEGWISYNEQFF | TGTGCCAGCAGCTTAGAGGGGTGGATTTCCTACAATGAGCAGTTCTTC
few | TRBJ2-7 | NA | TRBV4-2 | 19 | CASSQGLSSEVFSYNEQYF | TGTGCCAGCAGCCAAGGACTAAGCAGCGAGGTATTCTCCTACAATGAGCAGTACTTC
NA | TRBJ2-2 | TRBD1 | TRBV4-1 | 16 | CASSNGQGVRTGELFF | TGCGCCAGCAGCAACGGACAGGGAGTTCGAACCGGGGAGCTGTTTTTT
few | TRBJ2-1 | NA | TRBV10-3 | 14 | CAMRGDALYNEQFF | TGTGCCATGAGAGGGGACGCCCTATACAATGAGCAGTTCTTC
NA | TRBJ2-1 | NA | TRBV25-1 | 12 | CASGASIETQFF | TGTGCCAGCGGGGCCAGTATAGAGACCCAGTTCTTC
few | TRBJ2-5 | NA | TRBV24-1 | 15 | CATSGFGKYQETQYF | TGTGCCACCAGTGGATTTGGGAAGTACCAAGAGACCCAGTACTTC
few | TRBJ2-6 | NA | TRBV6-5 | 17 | CASSYAGGYGGANVLTF | TGTGCCAGCAGTTACGCTGGTGGGTATGGAGGGGCCAACGTCCTGACTTTC
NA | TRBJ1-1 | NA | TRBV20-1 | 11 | CRPTRGSEAFF | TGCAGACCTACCCGGGGGTCTGAAGCTTTCTTT
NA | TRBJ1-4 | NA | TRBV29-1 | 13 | CSVEVRGAEKLFF | TGCAGCGTTGAGGTACGGGGGGCTGAAAAACTGTTTTTT
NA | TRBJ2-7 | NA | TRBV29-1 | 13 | CSVVRQLTYEQYF | TGCAGCGTTGTAAGACAGCTAACCTACGAGCAGTACTTC